A selection of T cell receptor beta chains follows, all from one sample in a study of neurological immune-mediated disorders. A single record per CDR3 protein comes from TCRdb applying MiXCR to the 5' RACE reads. The sample includes roughly 100,000 distinct CDR3 sequences, about a tenth of them seen just once. The sample consisted of PBMCs. The receptors here all came from a female donor with HTLV-1-associated myelopathy (HAM/TSP). Each CDR3 is given with its conserved first and last residue. The D gene is left open where the match is weak. Expanded clones are given a class, and other clones once, few, many or no size at all.

j_call v_call clone_size d_call cdr3_nt cdr3_aa
TRBJ1-1 TRBV5-5 many NA TGTGCCAGCAGCACCCAACCCGAATTGGAAGCTTTCTTT CASSTQPELEAFF
TRBJ2-7 TRBV12-3/TRBV12-4 NA NA TGTGCCAGCAGCGACAAGAGGGCCGCCTACGAGCAGTACTTC CASSDKRAAYEQYF
TRBJ2-1 TRBV5-1 many NA TGCGCCAGCAGCCCTCTTTCTCGGGGGCGCTACAATGAGCAGTTCTTC CASSPLSRGRYNEQFF
TRBJ2-1 TRBV25-1 many NA TGTGCCAGCAGTGAATTTGGAGGGGGCAGGTACAATGAGCAGTTCTTC CASSEFGGGRYNEQFF
TRBJ1-2 TRBV11-2 many NA TGTGCCAGCAGCTTACAGGGGTCCCATGGCTACACCTTC CASSLQGSHGYTF
TRBJ2-7 TRBV7-9 NA NA TGTGCCAGCAGCTTAGCTGGGCTGTACGAGCAGTACTTC CASSLAGLYEQYF
TRBJ1-1 TRBV18 many TRBD1 TGTGCCAGCTCACCTCGGGAAATACAGGGGAGCACTGAAGCTTTCTTT CASSPREIQGSTEAFF
TRBJ2-7 TRBV27 few NA TGTGCCAGCAGTCACGACTTCGGCGAGCAGTACTTC CASSHDFGEQYF
TRBJ2-2 TRBV5-1 many NA TGCGCCAGCAGCTTGGTCCAGGCGAACACCGGGGAGCTGTTTTTT CASSLVQANTGELFF
TRBJ2-1 TRBV5-1 many NA TGCGCCAGCAGCTTGGAGGGCTATGAGCAGTTCTTC CASSLEGYEQFF
TRBJ2-3 TRBV25-1 many NA TGTGCCAGCAGTGCGGCCGATACGCAGTATTTT CASSAADTQYF
TRBJ2-1 TRBV6-6 many TRBD1 TGTGCCAGCAGCGGACAGGGAAGTTTGAATGAGCAGTTCTTC CASSGQGSLNEQFF
TRBJ2-1 TRBV5-1 many TRBD1 TGCGCCAGCAGGAGGCAGGGGGCAAGAGATGAGCAGTTCTTC CASRRQGARDEQFF
TRBJ1-3 TRBV27 many NA TGTGCCAGCAAAATGGACAGAGAGACTGGAAACACCATATATTTT CASKMDRETGNTIYF
TRBJ2-2 TRBV7-6 NA NA TGTGCCAGCAGCCCCAACGCGGGGAGAACCGGGGAGCTGTTTTTT CASSPNAGRTGELFF
TRBJ1-5 TRBV5-6 many NA TGTGCCAGCAGCTTTAAGGATGGCGAGGGGGGCGCGGAGAATAGCAATCAGCCCCAGCATTTT CASSFKDGEGGAENSNQPQHF
TRBJ2-6 TRBV5-1 many NA TGCGCCAGCAGCGGGAACAGGGTTGGGGCCAACGTCCTGACTTTC CASSGNRVGANVLTF
TRBJ2-7 TRBV10-3 many NA TGTGCCATCACCAGGGGCGACTACGCGGTAGAGCAGTACTTC CAITRGDYAVEQYF
TRBJ1-6 TRBV7-2 many NA TGTGCCAGCAGCTTAGGGAACTTTAATTCACCCCTCCACTTT CASSLGNFNSPLHF
TRBJ2-7 TRBV20-1 many NA TGCAGTGCTAGAGAAGTGGGGGGGGGGCCTTACGAGCAGTACTTC CSAREVGGGPYEQYF
TRBJ2-3 TRBV20-1 many TRBD2 TGCAGTGCTAGCGATGCGGGGGGTGCTACAGATACGCAGTATTTT CSASDAGGATDTQYF
TRBJ2-5 TRBV20-1 many TRBD2 TGCAGTGCCGTGGCGGGGGGCCAAGAGACCCAGTACTTC CSAVAGGQETQYF
TRBJ2-2 TRBV29-1 NA NA TGCAGCGTTGAAGGTCAAACCGGGGAGCTGTTTTTT CSVEGQTGELFF
TRBJ2-5 TRBV5-1 many NA TGCGCCAGCAGCGGGACGGGGTACCAAGAGACCCAGTACTTC CASSGTGYQETQYF
TRBJ1-1 TRBV6-6 many NA TGTGCCAGTAGAGGGCGGGCGGGCACTGAAGCTTTCTTT CASRGRAGTEAFF
TRBJ2-4 TRBV20-1 many NA TGCAGTGCTCCGGGACCCGGGGAGAGGAACATTCAGTACTTC CSAPGPGERNIQYF
TRBJ2-7 TRBV5-1 many NA TGCGCCAGCAGCTTGGTCTCGACCTACCAATACTACGAGCAGTACTTC CASSLVSTYQYYEQYF
TRBJ2-3 TRBV7-8 many TRBD2 TGTGCCAGCAGCTTAGGACTAGCGGGGGACCCCACAGATACGCAGTATTTT CASSLGLAGDPTDTQYF
TRBJ2-5 TRBV5-1 many NA TGCGCCAGCAGCTACACTTCTGTGGCGGGAGAGACCCAGTACTTC CASSYTSVAGETQYF
TRBJ2-1 TRBV7-3 many NA TGTGCCAGCAGCCCCCAGACAGCTTCCTACAATGAGCAGTTCTTC CASSPQTASYNEQFF
TRBJ2-1 TRBV11-2 NA TRBD2 TGTGCCAGCAGCCGCTTCGGACTAGCGGGTGAGCAGTTCTTC CASSRFGLAGEQFF
TRBJ2-3 TRBV27 many TRBD1 TGTGCCAGCAGTTTATCCGTATACAGGGGGCGAACAGATACGCAGTATTTT CASSLSVYRGRTDTQYF
TRBJ2-2 TRBV9 many NA TGTGCCAGCAGCGCCACAGGACAGAGATGGAACACCGGGGAGCTGTTTTTT CASSATGQRWNTGELFF
TRBJ2-7 TRBV28 many NA TGTGCCAGCAGTGGCGGGGTGGGGGGCCGCGAGCAGTACTTC CASSGGVGGREQYF
TRBJ2-1 TRBV20-1 many NA TGCAGTGCTAGAGACGCAGCCTACAATGAGCAGTTCTTC CSARDAAYNEQFF
TRBJ2-1 TRBV20-1 many NA TGCAGTGCTAGGGGCACACAGGCCAAGCAGTTCTTC CSARGTQAKQFF
TRBJ1-4 TRBV5-1 once NA TGCGCCAGCAGCGTATTGACAGCCGATAATAAAAAACTGTTTTTT CASSVLTADNKKLFF
TRBJ2-1 TRBV4-1 many TRBD1 TGCGCCAGCAGCCAAGATAGTCTCGGGACAGGGTACAATGAGCAGTTCTTC CASSQDSLGTGYNEQFF
TRBJ2-3 TRBV4-1 many TRBD2 TGCGCCAGCAGCCAAGATCTGGGGACTAGCGGACTCACAGATACGCAGTATTTT CASSQDLGTSGLTDTQYF
TRBJ2-1 TRBV20-1 few TRBD2 TGCAGTGCTCAGAAGGAGACCGGGGGGGACAATGAGCAGTTCTTC CSAQKETGGDNEQFF
TRBJ2-2 TRBV5-1 few NA TGCGCCAGCAGCGTGGACCGGGACCCTCAAAATGGGGGACCGAACACCGGGGAGCTGTTTTTT CASSVDRDPQNGGPNTGELFF
TRBJ2-3 TRBV6-2/TRBV6-3 NA TRBD2 TGTGCCAGCTCCGGACACCAAAGAAGACTAGCCTCTCCCTTAGTCACAGATACGCAGTATTTT CASSGHQRRLASPLVTDTQYF
TRBJ1-2 TRBV20-1 many TRBD1 TGCAGTGCTGGACGCCCGGGACAGGGGGACAATGGCTACACCTTC CSAGRPGQGDNGYTF
TRBJ2-5 TRBV5-1 NA TRBD1 TGCGCCAGCAGCCAATCTGGGACAGGGGACGAGACCCAGTACTTC CASSQSGTGDETQYF
TRBJ2-7 TRBV28 many NA TGTGCCAGCAGTCCACCCACGGGGAATTCCTACGAGCAGTACTTC CASSPPTGNSYEQYF
TRBJ1-1 TRBV5-1 many NA TGCGCCAGCAGCTTGGATGTAGGCACTGAAGCTTTCTTT CASSLDVGTEAFF
TRBJ2-3 TRBV4-1 many NA TGCGCCAGCAGCCAAGAGAAGGAGGCCCATACGCAGTATTTT CASSQEKEAHTQYF
TRBJ1-3 TRBV27 many NA TGTGCCAGCAGCCTCATCTCTGGAAACACCATATATTTT CASSLISGNTIYF
TRBJ1-5 TRBV4-2 many NA TGTGCCAGCAGCCAAGATCCCGATCAGCCCCAGCATTTT CASSQDPDQPQHF
TRBJ2-1 TRBV5-1 many TRBD1 TGCGCCAGCAGCTTGGACAGGGGGTACTACAATGAGCAGTTCTTC CASSLDRGYYNEQFF
TRBJ2-2 TRBV4-2 many NA TGTGCCAGCAGCCAAGTGGGTGCGAACACCGGGGAGCTGTTTTTT CASSQVGANTGELFF
TRBJ2-7 TRBV5-1 few TRBD2 TGCGCCAGCAGCCGGATTTTAGCGGGGGGGTACGAGCAGTACTTC CASSRILAGGYEQYF
TRBJ2-7 TRBV20-1 many NA TGCAGTGCTAGTCACCCGAGGAGCGGCACCTACGAGCAGTACTTC CSASHPRSGTYEQYF
TRBJ1-1 TRBV5-1 many TRBD1 TGCGCCAGCAGCTTCACGCCGACAGGGGGTGGTACTGAAGCTTTCTTT CASSFTPTGGGTEAFF
TRBJ2-5 TRBV5-1 many NA TGCGCCAGCAGCTTGCGAATCGGAGAGACCCAGTACTTC CASSLRIGETQYF